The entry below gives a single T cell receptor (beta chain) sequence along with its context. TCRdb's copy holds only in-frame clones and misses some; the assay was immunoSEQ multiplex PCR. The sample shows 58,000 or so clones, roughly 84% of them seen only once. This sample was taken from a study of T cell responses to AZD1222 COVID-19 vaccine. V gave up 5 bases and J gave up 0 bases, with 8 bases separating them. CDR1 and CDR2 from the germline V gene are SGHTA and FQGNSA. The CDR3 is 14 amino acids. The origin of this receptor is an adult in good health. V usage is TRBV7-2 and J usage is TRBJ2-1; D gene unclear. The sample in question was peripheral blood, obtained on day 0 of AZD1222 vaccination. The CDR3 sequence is CASSPRSSYNEQFF. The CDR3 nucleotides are TGTGCCAGCAGCCCCCGGAGCTCCTACAATGAGCAGTTCTTC.